These 6 T cell receptor beta chains were all obtained from the same sample, sequenced in a study of blood T cells in healthy people across ages. Next came a second PCR, run for 7 to 11 cycles, which used a sample-barcoded 5' primer along with a J-beta primer mix. MiXCR, run by TCRdb on the 5' RACE reads, gives a single entry per CDR3 protein. This table has approximately 900,000 distinct CDR3 sequences, under 35% appearing once. This sample also belongs to another study, concerning T cells of mothers and their children.

The sample comprised blood. The origin of the receptors is a woman aged 40 to 50 in good health.

In its sample, this clonotype was seen a few times. The CDR3 sequence is CASSSPLTGTAEAFF. CDR3 DNA sequence: TGTGCCAGCAGCTCCCCTCTAACAGGGACTGCTGAAGCTTTCTTT. V and J are TRBV7-3 and TRBJ1-1; TRBD1 is a possible D gene (6 bases). V was trimmed by 4 bases and J by 6 bases, leaving 18 bases between them. Germline assignment: CDR1 SGHTA and CDR2 FQGTGA. The CDR3 contains 15 residues.

V usage is TRBV6-1 and J usage is TRBJ1-1; TRBD1 matches at 8 bases. This CDR3 is 12 amino acids long. Germline CDR1 reads MNHNS; CDR2 reads SASEGT. Trimming cost V 7 bases and J 6 bases; bases outside gene matches: 4. The CDR3 DNA reads TGTGCCAGCAAATGGGGACAGGCTGAAGCTTTCTTT. It encodes CASKWGQAEAFF.

This clonotype was recorded a few times. The chain recombines TRBV12-3 or TRBV12-4 with TRBJ2-1, with TRBD1 as a possible D gene (5 bases). The CDR3 length is 13 residues. V lost 6 bases to trimming and J lost 0 bases, with 6 bases between them. The CDR3 spells CASRDISYNEQFF. The CDR3 nucleotides read TGTGCCAGCAGGGACATCTCCTACAATGAGCAGTTCTTC.

The V call is TRBV12-3 or TRBV12-4, the J call TRBJ2-3; TRBD1 matches at 7 bases. The length of the CDR3 is 15 residues. V gave up 6 bases and J gave up 4 bases; unmatched junction bases: 10. The CDR3: CASSRDRVFADTQYF. CDR3 DNA: TGTGCCAGCAGCCGGGACAGAGTGTTCGCAGATACGCAGTATTTT.

The chain carries TRBV5-1 and TRBJ2-5; D call uncertain. Trimming left V 5 bases short and J 1 base short, with 9 bases between. Germline V gene data show CDR1 as SGHRS and CDR2 as YFSETQ. This CDR3 has 13 amino acids. CDR3 sequence: CASRKGLQETQYF. The DNA of the CDR3 is TGCGCCAGCAGGAAGGGTCTCCAAGAGACCCAGTACTTC.

This clonotype has a count of ten or more. The rearrangement joins TRBV20-1 to TRBJ2-6; 7 bases match TRBD1. The germline gives CDR1 DFQATT, CDR2 SNEGSKA (reference sequence). V was clipped by 0 bases and J by 0 bases; unmatched bases: 5. This CDR3 is built from 17 residues. The CDR3 is CSARDHRGFSGANVLTF. DNA of the CDR3: TGCAGTGCTAGAGATCACAGGGGCTTCTCTGGGGCCAACGTCCTGACTTTC.